This record covers a single T cell receptor beta chain. The sample originates from a study of T cell changes during pregnancy in multiple sclerosis. Method: immunoSEQ multiplex PCR; TCRdb's copy keeps in-frame clones and lacks some. The sample includes 75,000 to 80,000 clones, 90% to 95% of them seen just once. This CDR3 contains 13 residues. CDR1 and CDR2 (germline): SGHDT, YYEEEE. Trimming shortened V by 1 base and J by 4 bases, and 8 bases separated the two germline ends. This chain uses TRBV5-6 with TRBJ1-2; D gene unclear. This TCR came from a female donor in good health, enrolled as a control in a pregnancy study. This material consisted of peripheral blood, taken after pregnancy. The chain's CDR3 is CASSLSEAYGYTF. DNA for the CDR3: TGTGCCAGCAGCTTGAGCGAGGCCTATGGCTACACCTTC.